Below, 18 T cell receptor beta chains from the same sample are listed, as sequenced in a study of technical replicates of blood from a handful of donors. This table comes from immunoSEQ multiplex PCR, and its TCRdb copy is limited to in-frame clones, with some not included. This table holds tens of thousands of clones, 90% to 95% found once. The sample comprised T cells isolated from PBMCs. Receptors originate from a human donor in good health.

The rearrangement joins TRBV19 to TRBJ2-1, with 8 bases that match TRBD2. J was trimmed by 14 bases and V by 4 bases; bases with no gene match: 10. CDR3 length: 13 residues. Germline CDR1 is LNHDA and CDR2 is SQIVND (reference sequence). The CDR3 region has the DNA TGTGCCAGTAGTAAAATAGCGGGGCGGATTGAGTTCTTC. Its translation: CASSKIAGRIEFF.

This clone was counted only a few times. The rearrangement joins TRBV25-1 to TRBJ1-1; D gene uncertain. V was cut by 8 bases and J by 7 bases, with 11 bases left in between. Germline CDR1 and CDR2: MGHDK and SYGVNS. The CDR3 totals 11 residues. The DNA for the CDR3 is TGTGCCAGCCTGTCGGGGTATGAAGCTTTCTTT. It yields the protein CASLSGYEAFF.

This chain joins TRBV28 and TRBJ1-1; possible D gene TRBD1, 6 bases. This CDR3 region has 15 residues. Germline V lookup: CDR1 MDHEN, CDR2 SYDVKM. V gave up 7 bases and J gave up 1 base, with 16 bases separating them. The CDR3 protein is CASNFPTGPNTEAFF. The CDR3 region has the DNA TGTGCCAGCAATTTTCCTACAGGGCCGAACACTGAAGCTTTCTTT. The entire variable domain, with the rest obtained from reference TRBV28 and TRBJ1-1, is as follows: DVKVTQSSRYLVKRTGEKVFLECVQDMDHENMFWYRQDPGLGLRLIYFSYDVKMKEKGDIPEGYSVSREKKERFSLILESASTNQTSMYLCASNFPTGPNTEAFFGQGTRLTVV.

The genes are TRBV7-2 and TRBJ2-5, with D possibly TRBD2 on 5 matching bases. Germline V gives CDR1 SGHTA, CDR2 FQGNSA. The CDR3 consists of 15 residues. Trimming shortened V by 3 bases and J by 7 bases, and 18 bases separated the two germline ends. CDR3 in amino acids: CASSFRIQNEGTQYF. Here the CDR3 DNA reads TGTGCCAGCAGCTTCCGGATCCAAAACGAGGGGACCCAGTACTTC.

The CDR3: CASSMVGHYEQYF. CDR3 sequence (DNA): TGTGCCAGTAGTATGGTGGGACACTACGAGCAGTACTTC. This chain links TRBV19 with TRBJ2-7, with D perhaps matching TRBD1 (6 bases). This CDR3 has 13 amino acids. V gave up 3 bases and J gave up 3 bases, with 9 bases separating them. CDR1 and CDR2 (germline): LNHDA, SQIVND (reference sequence).

The rearrangement links TRBV5-1 to TRBJ2-7, with 7 bases identical to TRBD1. The CDR3 contains 13 residues. V gave up 2 bases and J gave up 5 bases; unmatched junction bases: 4. Germline V gives CDR1 SGHRS, CDR2 YFSETQ. CDR3 loop: CASSFRQGDEQYF. In nucleotides, the CDR3 is TGCGCCAGCAGCTTTAGACAGGGCGACGAGCAGTACTTC.

The rearrangement links TRBV7-8 to TRBJ1-1, with a tentative D call TRBD1 (5 bases). V gave up 1 base and J gave up 2 bases, with 8 bases separating them. This CDR3 has 14 residues. CDR1 is SGHVS, CDR2 FQNEAQ, per germline. The DNA of the CDR3 is TGTGCCAGCAGCTTAGGACAGACAAACACTGAAGCTTTCTTT. This sequence encodes CASSLGQTNTEAFF.

The chain carries TRBV19 and TRBJ2-3, with TRBD1 matching 7 bases. The V gene's germline CDR1 is LNHDA and CDR2 SQIVND (reference sequence). V shed 7 bases, J shed 2 bases, and the junction held 6 bases outside the gene matches. This CDR3 is 14 amino acids long. The CDR3 region has the DNA TGTGCCAGTACTGAAGACAGGGACACAGATACGCAGTATTTT. Residues: CASTEDRDTDTQYF.

The V call is TRBV14, the J call TRBJ2-3; perhaps TRBD1 as D (6 bases). Per the germline V gene, CDR1 is SGHDN and CDR2 is FVKESK. V lost 1 base, J lost 7 bases, and 18 bases lay in between. There are 16 residues in the CDR3. The chain's CDR3 is CASSQGTTGLENTQYF. CDR3 DNA sequence: TGTGCCAGCAGCCAAGGGACGACAGGCCTTGAAAATACGCAGTATTTT.

V gene TRBV11-3 combines with J gene TRBJ2-6, with D maybe TRBD2 (6 bases). Germline V CDR1 and CDR2: SGHNT, YENEEA. The CDR3 runs 17 residues. Trimming stripped 2 bases from V and 2 bases from J, with 13 bases between. CDR3 in DNA: TGTGCCAGCAGCTTACCCTTGCTAGCGACTGGGGCCAACGTCCTGACTTTC. It encodes CASSLPLLATGANVLTF.

The chain employs TRBV6-1 and TRBJ1-5; tentatively, D is TRBD1 (5 bases). Between the trimmed V and J ends, which lost 4 bases and 0 bases, there was a span of 7 bases. Per the germline V gene, CDR1 is MNHNS and CDR2 is SASEGT. The CDR3 runs 14 residues. CDR3 bases: TGTGCCAGCAGTGGACAGCGTAGCAATCAGCCCCAGCATTTT. Translated: CASSGQRSNQPQHF.

The CDR3 DNA follows: TGTGCCAGCAGCTTAACAGTAGGGGACAAAAACATTCAGTACTTC. Protein: CASSLTVGDKNIQYF. This chain connects TRBV7-9 to TRBJ2-4; tentative D call: TRBD1 (5 bases). Trimming pared 2 bases from V and 3 bases from J, leaving 11 bases between. In germline, CDR1 is SEHNR, CDR2 FQNEAQ (reference sequence). The CDR3 extends over 15 amino acids.

This rearrangement joins TRBV5-6 to TRBJ1-1; D is undetermined. Germline-derived CDR1 and CDR2 are SGHDT and YYEEEE. Trimming cost V 1 base and J 6 bases, with 4 bases left between them. The CDR3 length is 11 residues. CDR3: CASSLRAEAFF. In DNA form, the CDR3 reads TGTGCCAGCAGCTTGCGCGCTGAAGCTTTCTTT.

This chain links TRBV7-2 with TRBJ1-2; 7 positions agree with TRBD1. The CDR3 loop spans 14 amino acids. Germline V CDR1 and CDR2: SGHTA, FQGNSA. The trim removed 1 base at V and 4 bases at J, leaving 3 bases unmatched. CDR3 sequence: CASSLGQGSYGYTF. DNA for the CDR3: TGTGCCAGCAGCTTAGGACAGGGCAGCTATGGCTACACCTTC.

The chain is built from TRBV6-5 and TRBJ2-2; D gene unclear. V lost 1 base, J lost 4 bases, and 7 bases lay in between. Germline CDR1 and CDR2: MNHEY and SVGAGI. The CDR3 is 14 residues long. CDR3 amino acids: CASSYYAVTGELFF. The CDR3 DNA follows: TGTGCCAGCAGTTACTACGCAGTCACCGGGGAGCTGTTTTTT.

This clone came up once. This chain joins TRBV19 and TRBJ2-3, with 10 bases matching TRBD2. V lost 5 bases and J lost 0; bases outside the gene matches: 5. Looked up from germline, CDR1 is LNHDA and CDR2 is SQIVND (reference sequence). CDR3 length: 16 residues. The CDR3 coding sequence is TGTGCCAGTAGTCTATTACTAGCGGGGAGCACAGATACGCAGTATTTT. Translating it yields CASSLLLAGSTDTQYF.

The chain couples TRBV19 to TRBJ2-7; TRBD1 aligns across 7 bases. Germline assignment: CDR1 LNHDA and CDR2 SQIVND (reference sequence). This CDR3 region has 14 residues. With V trimmed by 1 base and J by 7 bases, 7 bases remained unmatched. The CDR3, as DNA: TGTGCCAGTAGTATAGGACAGGGCTCGAGGGAGCAGTACTTC. As protein: CASSIGQGSREQYF.

The V gene is TRBV7-2, the J gene TRBJ1-5; tentatively, D is TRBD1 (6 bases). The CDR3 has 15 residues. Germline V gives CDR1 SGHTA, CDR2 FQGNSA. Trimming took 5 bases from V and 1 from J, leaving 12 bases between them. The CDR3 protein is CASSTRGTSNQPQHF. CDR3 nucleotide sequence: TGTGCCAGCAGCACGAGGGGGACGAGCAATCAGCCCCAGCATTTT.